A single T cell receptor beta chain is shown here with its context. Its antigen target is currently unknown. No base quality information exists; no much larger clone differs at one position. Graves' hyperthyroidism was defined as stable when no progression to ophthalmopathy occurred over 18 months of follow-up. Hyperthyroidism patients were aged 18 to 65 years and newly diagnosed, with disease duration of less than 2 months. Patients with uncontrolled infections, other autoimmune diseases, pregnancy or lactation were excluded. Clinical symptoms, serum thyroxine and TRAb, thyroid ultrasound, and orbital computed tomography formed the basis for the diagnoses. PBMCs were separated from roughly 10 ml of fresh peripheral blood using Ficoll-Paque density gradient centrifugation. Total RNA was extracted with Trizol reagent, and quality was checked on an Agilent 2100 Bioanalyzer. This sample is drawn from a study of T cells in Graves' hyperthyroidism and ophthalmopathy (dated by TCRdb to the late 2010s). As for the study more broadly: Peripheral blood was sampled at the time of initial diagnosis, prior to any treatment. To identify TCR V-J signatures that set the groups apart, the researchers used a discovery cohort of about a hundred patients, made up of some 41 with Graves' ophthalmopathy and about 55 with stable Graves' hyperthyroidism. Prospective prediction of ophthalmopathy was tested in an independent validation cohort consisting of 18 to 20 hyperthyroidism patients and approximately 16 patients who later progressed to ophthalmopathy. For training and testing, the roughly 97 patients in the discovery cohort were randomly divided in a 7:3 ratio. The study also compared thyroid tissue and blood T-cell repertoires from more than five Graves' hyperthyroidism patients. After blood sampling, hyperthyroidism patients were treated with methimazole at a starting dose of 30 mg daily, and ophthalmopathy patients were treated with high-dose intravenous methylprednisolone. The paper describes TCR Vbeta CDR3 sequencing of more than 120 peripheral blood samples, made up of around 41 ophthalmopathy patients, more than 70 hyperthyroidism patients and about 17 progressor patients. Results the study describes overall, beyond this receptor: No statistical method was used to fix the sample size in advance, and group allocation was not hidden from the investigators. Most expanded thyroid clonotypes (frequency above 0.001) were also detected in blood, a finding suggesting that blood repertoires may reflect thyroid immune responses. A 13 V-J signature model separated ophthalmopathy from stable hyperthyroidism, with approximately 87% sensitivity and about 81% specificity in cross-validation and 80%/75% in testing. In validation, the model predicted progression to ophthalmopathy a median of about 5.9 months before onset, with about 70% sensitivity and about 72% specificity.

CDR1 and CDR2, per the germline V gene, are SGHVS and FNYEAQ. Reading from cysteine to phenylalanine, the CDR3 counts 14 amino acids. The DNA shown is the 42-base CDR3, in frame from base 1. V drops 3 bases and J drops 3 bases, leaving 11 bases in between. TCR beta CDR3 regions were amplified from RNA transcripts. The first round of RT-PCR for the TCR CDR3 was performed with the HTBI primer set and the Qiagen OneStep RT-PCR kit. The libraries were constructed in a second round of multiplex PCR and then size-selected and purified. The libraries were sequenced on an Illumina HiSeq2000 using paired-end 100 bp reads. The paper's processing steps were these. SOAPnuke was used to process the raw data, throwing out any read that contained adapters or uncalled bases, had a mean Phred below 15, or lacked an exact constant-primer or identifier match. COPE v1.2.5 was used to merge the high-quality paired reads, and each unique nucleotide sequence was defined as a clonotype. MiTCR v1.1 was used to align clonotypes to the IMGT TRBV, TRBD and TRBJ reference segments. The analysis included only V-J combinations with a frequency above 0.0001, which together covered 99% to 99.2% of the repertoires. The TCS score was defined as F50 (clonal expansion) divided by E x V (chaos), with BLOSUM62-based TCRdist calculated between CDR3 peptides within each V-J. Welch's t-statistics and random forest reduced 450 to 600 V-J features to some 14, which were used in a naive Bayes classifier (R e1071). TCRdb trimmed the raw reads at Q25, called clones with MiXCR and kept productive beta chains. Rows with a matching CDR3 protein are joined into one entry that keeps the most common DNA and genes. It is TCRdb's table, rather than the study itself, that gives the V and J calls and clone size. The sample data list around 300,000 distinct CDR3 sequences, and 14% of these were observed just once. The ten largest clones add up to just under 25% of the sample.

Sequences were obtained from blood. This TCR came from a woman between 25 and 40 years old with Graves' hyperthyroidism. The chain employs TRBV7-6 and TRBJ1-2; no confident D gene assignment can be made. The CDR3 protein: CASSLSGRDYGYTF. Read as DNA, the sequence is TGTGCCAGCAGCTTGTCGGGGAGGGACTATGGCTACACCTTC.